A single sample gave rise to the 26 T cell receptor beta chains below, sequenced in a study of blood T cell repertoires in COVID-19 (dated by TCRdb to about 2020). Libraries were made using the immunoSEQ multiplex PCR assay. TCRdb provides this immuneACCESS table in a form limited to in-frame rearrangements. Some clones are lacking; in checked studies, under half of them reflect an unresolved V gene, and why the rest are absent is not known. This sample gives about 180,000 clones in total; 82% of them show up just once. The ten largest clonotypes hold 10% to 13% of the sample. The specimen was peripheral blood. The receptors were sampled from a woman aged 80 or older with active or convalescent COVID-19.

The J gene is TRBJ2-5, the V gene TRBV2; possibly TRBD2 for D (6 bases). Germline V gives CDR1 SNHLY, CDR2 FYNNEI. V lost 7 bases and J lost 2, with 11 bases in between. CDR3 length: 13 amino acids. The CDR3 is CASTRDLQETQYF. CDR3 sequence (DNA): TGTGCCAGCACCCGGGACTTACAAGAGACCCAGTACTTC.

The table lists this clone with a count of one. The chain recombines TRBV6-2 or TRBV6-3 with TRBJ2-3; unclear D gene. The V and J ends lost 2 bases and 0 bases respectively, with 9 bases between them. The CDR3 extends over 15 amino acids. CDR1 MNHEY and CDR2 SVGEGT come from the germline V gene. As DNA, the CDR3 is TGTGCCAGCAGTTACAGTGTCACTAGCACAGATACGCAGTATTTT. Residues: CASSYSVTSTDTQYF.

The CDR3 reads CASLDNQRVYEQYF. CDR3 DNA: TGTGCCAGTTTGGATAATCAGCGGGTCTACGAGCAGTACTTC. The genes are TRBV28 and TRBJ2-7; perhaps TRBD2 as D (6 bases). The CDR3 contains 14 residues. Germline CDR1 and CDR2: MDHEN and SYDVKM. V lost 9 bases, J lost 3 bases, and 18 bases lay in between.

The chain combines TRBV9 with TRBJ1-1; D is ambiguous. Germline V gene data show CDR1 as SGDLS and CDR2 as YYNGEE. Trimming took off 3 bases at V and 0 bases at J, with 12 bases between the two ends. The CDR3 sequence is 15 residues long. In DNA form, the CDR3 reads TGTGCCAGCAGCGCCCCGGGAACCATGAACACTGAAGCTTTCTTT. This gives the protein CASSAPGTMNTEAFF. The entire variable domain, with the rest obtained from reference TRBV9 and TRBJ1-1, is as follows: DSGVTQTPKHLITATGQRVTLRCSPRSGDLSVYWYQQSLDQGLQFLIQYYNGEERAKGNILERFSAQQFPDLHSELNLSSLELGDSALYFCASSAPGTMNTEAFFGQGTRLTVV.

This clone was found once. The rearrangement joins TRBV19 to TRBJ2-5, with 7 bases identical to TRBD1. The J segment lost 9 bases and the V segment lost 6 bases, leaving 10 bases of the junction unmatched. Germline CDR1 reads LNHDA; CDR2 reads SQIVND (reference sequence). There are 13 residues in the CDR3. Here the CDR3 reads CASRGDSRKPQYF. The CDR3 nucleotides are TGTGCCAGTAGGGGGGACAGCCGCAAGCCCCAGTACTTC.

Written as DNA, the CDR3 is TGCGCCAGCCATTCCGGGGGACCTGGGAATGAGCAGTTCTTC. This gives the protein CASHSGGPGNEQFF. The chain recombines TRBV5-1 with TRBJ2-1; possible D gene TRBD2, 6 bases. Germline V gives CDR1 SGHRS, CDR2 YFSETQ. The CDR3 loop spans 14 amino acids. V was trimmed by 7 bases and J by 7 bases, leaving 18 bases between them.

The chain employs TRBV5-6 and TRBJ2-6, with 8 bases identical to TRBD1. CDR1 SGHDT and CDR2 YYEEEE come from the germline V gene. The CDR3 covers 15 residues. V was pared by 4 bases and J by 3 bases, with 3 bases of the junction left unmatched. CDR3: CASSPTGVGANVLTF. The CDR3 DNA reads TGTGCCAGCAGCCCGACAGGGGTTGGGGCCAACGTCCTGACTTTC.

The chain joins TRBV30 to TRBJ1-2; 7 positions agree with TRBD1. V lost 0 bases to trimming and J lost 14 bases; unmatched junction nucleotides: 15. The CDR3 covers 14 residues. Germline-derived CDR1 and CDR2 are GTSNPN and SVGIG (reference sequence). The CDR3 is CAWSVGSRGMFLTF. Here the CDR3 DNA reads TGTGCCTGGAGTGTAGGTTCCAGGGGGATGTTCCTAACCTTC.

The rearrangement links TRBV9 to TRBJ2-1; possibly TRBD2 for D (6 bases). Between the trimmed V and J ends, which lost 4 bases and 1 base, there was a span of 18 bases. This CDR3 has 17 amino acids. Germline loops: CDR1 SGDLS, CDR2 YYNGEE. The DNA for the CDR3 is TGTGCCAGCAGCCAGTCCCAGGTGGGGACTTCCTACAATGAGCAGTTCTTC. This sequence encodes CASSQSQVGTSYNEQFF.

This clone was seen only a few times. The rearrangement uses TRBV4-1 and TRBJ2-7, with D possibly TRBD1 on 5 matching bases. The V gene lost 2 bases and the J gene lost 4 bases, with 24 bases spanning the gap. CDR1 MGHRA and CDR2 YSYEKL come from the germline V gene. This CDR3 is 18 amino acids long. The CDR3 loop reads CASSQIPLRQRSSYEQYF. The CDR3 DNA is TGCGCCAGCAGCCAAATACCCCTTCGACAGAGGTCCTCATACGAGCAGTACTTC.

Worth noting for this clone: Other DNA sequences from this sample encode an identical CDR3 as well. This chain joins TRBV5-1 and TRBJ2-6; TRBD2 might be the D (5 bases). The CDR3 has 16 amino acids. CDR1 SGHRS and CDR2 YFSETQ come from the germline V gene. Trimming stripped 0 bases from V and 0 bases from J, with 7 bases between. The CDR3 region is CASSLAGGSGANVLTF. The CDR3 DNA sequence: TGCGCCAGCAGCTTGGCCGGAGGCTCTGGGGCCAACGTCCTGACTTTC.

V usage is TRBV6-5 and J usage is TRBJ2-3; D not certain. The CDR3 is 16 residues long. The V end lost 0 bases, the J end lost 0 bases, and 10 bases lay between the germline ends. Germline V gene data show CDR1 as MNHEY and CDR2 as SVGAGI. The CDR3 loop reads CASSYSIEASTDTQYF. Written as DNA, the CDR3 is TGTGCCAGCAGTTACTCGATAGAAGCCAGCACAGATACGCAGTATTTT.

This clone showed up just a few times. Additional DNA sequences in this sample encode the identical CDR3. This sequence joins TRBV2 and TRBJ1-5, with 7 bases fitting TRBD1. V was clipped by 6 bases and J by 1 base; unmatched bases: 0. The V gene's germline CDR1 is SNHLY and CDR2 FYNNEI. The CDR3 consists of 13 residues. CDR3 residues: CASRGQSNQPQHF. The CDR3 nucleotides are TGTGCCAGCAGGGGACAGAGCAATCAGCCCCAGCATTTT.

This chain joins TRBV5-1 and TRBJ2-1; possible D gene TRBD1, 6 bases. V lost 1 base to trimming and J lost 7 bases, with 12 bases between them. Germline V gives CDR1 SGHRS, CDR2 YFSETQ. CDR3 length: 14 amino acids. The CDR3: CASSLLPGVNEQFF. CDR3 in DNA: TGCGCCAGCAGCTTGTTGCCAGGGGTGAATGAGCAGTTCTTC. The complete variable domain, with remaining parts taken from reference TRBV5-1 and TRBJ2-1, reads KAGVTQTPRYLIKTRGQQVTLSCSPISGHRSVSWYQQTPGQGLQFLFEYFSETQRNKGNFPGRFSGRQFSNSRSEMNVSTLELGDSALYLCASSLLPGVNEQFFGPGTRLTVL.

This clone was counted once. The CDR3 DNA reads as TGTGCCAGCAGCCAAGAGGGACACAACTATGGCTACACCTTC. Translated, it gives CASSQEGHNYGYTF. The chain couples TRBV3-1 (or the pseudogene TRBV3-2) to TRBJ1-2; tentative D call: TRBD1 (6 bases). The V gene lost 0 bases and the J gene lost 2 bases, with 7 bases spanning the gap. CDR3 length: 14 residues. Germline values: CDR1 LGHDT, CDR2 YNNKEL (reference sequence).

The V gene is TRBV2, the J gene TRBJ1-5; possible D gene TRBD1, 5 bases. Trimming removed 3 bases from V and 4 bases from J, with 7 bases in between. The CDR3 contains 13 residues. From germline, CDR1 is SNHLY and CDR2 FYNNEI. CDR3 residues: CASSDSGNQPQHF. As DNA, the CDR3 is TGTGCCAGCAGTGATTCAGGGAATCAGCCCCAGCATTTT. Full variable domain (rest looked up from reference TRBV2 and TRBJ1-5): EPEVTQTPSHQVTQMGQEVILRCVPISNHLYFYWYRQILGQKVEFLVSFYNNEISEKSEIFDDQFSVERPDGSNFTLKIRSTKLEDSAMYFCASSDSGNQPQHFGDGTRLSIL.

V is TRBV19 and J is TRBJ1-3, with 9 positions matching TRBD1. CDR1 LNHDA and CDR2 SQIVND come from the germline V gene (reference sequence). The CDR3 covers 16 residues. Trimming at V came to 4 bases and at J to 4 bases, leaving 8 bases not matched to a gene. Written as DNA, the CDR3 is TGTGCCAGTAGTACACAGGGGGCAAGCCTCGGAAACACCATATATTTT. Translation gives CASSTQGASLGNTIYF.

The chain joins TRBV4-1 to TRBJ1-4; TRBD1 matches 9 bases. V trimming: 4 bases; J trimming: 8 bases; junction bases outside the gene matches: 11. The CDR3 consists of 16 residues. Per the germline V gene, CDR1 is MGHRA and CDR2 is YSYEKL. The CDR3 region is CASSPSSGTGLEKLFF. CDR3 sequence (DNA): TGCGCCAGCAGCCCCTCCTCCGGGACAGGGCTCGAAAAACTGTTTTTT.

Here the CDR3 DNA reads TGTGCCAGCAGCTTCTCGACGGCGGGCAATCAGCCCCAGCATTTT. It encodes CASSFSTAGNQPQHF. The gene calls are TRBV11-2 and TRBJ1-5; D call uncertain. The ends were cut back, 3 bases at V and 2 bases at J, with 11 bases in the middle. The CDR3 is 15 amino acids. Germline loops: CDR1 SGHAT, CDR2 FQNNGV.

V usage is TRBV20-1 and J usage is TRBJ2-7, with D maybe TRBD1 (5 bases). Germline CDR1 and CDR2: DFQATT and SNEGSKA (reference sequence). CDR3 length: 11 residues. Trimming shortened V by 4 bases and J by 6 bases, and 10 bases separated the two germline ends. Here the CDR3 DNA reads TGCAGTGCTACCGACAGACTCGAGCAGTACTTC. It is translated as CSATDRLEQYF.

The chain joins TRBV5-6 to TRBJ2-7, with 9 bases matching TRBD2. Germline trimming cut 0 bases from V and 7 bases from J; bases unmatched to any gene: 11. The CDR3 consists of 16 residues. Germline CDR1 SGHDT, CDR2 YYEEEE. The chain's CDR3 is CASSLAVVAGVGEQYF. In DNA, the CDR3 is TGTGCCAGCAGCTTGGCCGTGGTAGCGGGAGTGGGGGAGCAGTACTTC.

The rearrangement uses TRBV11-2 and TRBJ1-2, with D possibly being TRBD1 (5 bases). The V gene's germline CDR1 is SGHAT and CDR2 FQNNGV. This CDR3 contains 13 residues. V was clipped by 5 bases and J by 4 bases, with 11 bases between them. CDR3 coding DNA: TGTGCCAGCAGCCCGACAGTAATCTATGGCTACACCTTC. Protein: CASSPTVIYGYTF.

The chain uses TRBV19 and TRBJ2-1, with TRBD2 matching 9 bases. J was trimmed by 9 bases and V by 5 bases; bases with no gene match: 8. Looked up from germline, CDR1 is LNHDA and CDR2 is SQIVND (reference sequence). The CDR3 is 14 amino acids. CDR3 sequence: CASSPREGRGEQFF. The CDR3, as DNA: TGTGCCAGTAGTCCGCGGGAGGGCCGAGGTGAGCAGTTCTTC.

The J gene is TRBJ2-5, the V gene TRBV30; the D gene is possibly TRBD2 (7 bases). The CDR3 loop spans 13 amino acids. Looked up from germline, CDR1 is GTSNPN and CDR2 is SVGIG (reference sequence). V was clipped by 3 bases and J by 5 bases, with 13 bases between them. Here the CDR3 DNA reads TGTGCCTGGAGCAGGGGAGGGAGGGAGACCCAGTACTTC. It is translated as CAWSRGGRETQYF.

The chain employs TRBV10-1 and TRBJ2-2; possibly TRBD2 for D (5 bases). V was shortened by 8 bases and J by 2 bases, with 27 bases between the two germline ends. Germline lookup yields CDR1 WNHNN and CDR2 SYGVQD (reference sequence). The CDR3 is made up of 19 amino acids. CDR3 DNA sequence: TGCGCCAGCTGTTGCGAAAAAAGCATTGAGGCGGGCAACACCGGGGAGCTGTTTTTT. Protein sequence: CASCCEKSIEAGNTGELFF.

The chain has TRBV28 and TRBJ2-7, with 8 bases that match TRBD1. The ends lost 5 bases at V and 4 bases at J; junction bases unmatched: 7. There are 14 residues in the CDR3. Germline V gene sequence: CDR1 MDHEN, CDR2 SYDVKM. The CDR3 sequence is CASSHTGGRYEQYF. DNA for the CDR3: TGTGCCAGCAGTCATACAGGGGGACGATACGAGCAGTACTTC.